This T cell receptor (beta chain) was sequenced for a study of shared clonotypes between healthy human individuals. Study outcomes and limitations: Non-shared clonotypes were found to have lower generation probabilities than the clonotypes that were shared by all four of the sorted-subset donors. Among the subsets, naive ones generally showed larger estimated richness than memory ones.

Comment on this clone: The antigen remains undetermined.

An assay was performed, and its level was deep. This table comes from immunoSEQ multiplex PCR, and its TCRdb copy is limited to in-frame clones, with some not included. The sample records roughly 1.4 million clones, 98% being singletons. The CD4+ fraction was divided into a CD45RA+ naive subset and a CD45RA-negative memory subset. The specimen sequenced was naive CD4+ T cells sorted from blood. Subset denoted: CD45RA+ positively selected. The source of this sequence is a man aged 25-40 years in good health.

In nucleotides, the CDR3 is TGTGCCAGCAGCTCCGGGACAGGGCCGAATGAGCAGTTCTTC. It is translated as CASSSGTGPNEQFF. V gene TRBV27 combines with J gene TRBJ2-1; 9 positions match TRBD1. This CDR3 is built from 14 residues. The junction had 7 bases not matched to a gene; V was cut back by 6 bases and J by 7 bases. CDR1 is MNHEY, CDR2 SMNVEV, per germline (reference sequence).